These T cell receptor beta chains were read from a single sample in a study of tumor-infiltrating lymphocytes in oesophageal squamous cell carcinoma. TCRdb re-analysed the PCR reads in MiXCR, keeping a single row per CDR3 protein. Among some 11,000 distinct CDR3 sequences listed, over 50% were seen once. The sequenced material came from esophageal tumor tissue. The receptor source for this set is a female donor with esophageal squamous cell carcinoma. Both conserved end residues are part of each CDR3. Fields, in order: J gene, clone size, CDR3 length, V gene, CDR3 protein. Clone size appears in some rows only: once, few, many, or a class for an expanded clone.

TRBJ2-5,-,13,TRBV7-2,CASSSRGINEQYF
TRBJ2-2,-,15,TRBV10-3,CAIRTGQGMAGELFF
TRBJ2-7,few,15,TRBV5-1,CASSLDTESSYEQYF
TRBJ2-7,-,14,TRBV7-6,CASSLGTGYNEQYF
-,-,16,TRBV7-1,CASSTPTSGTRNEQYF
TRBJ2-5,-,13,TRBV12-3/TRBV12-4,CASRAGGEETQYF
TRBJ2-7,many,12,TRBV6-1,CASSRGSWEQYF
TRBJ2-4,few,15,TRBV24-1,CATSDSGGGAVIQYF
TRBJ2-2,-,12,TRBV12-3/TRBV12-4,CASSPHPGELFF
TRBJ2-2,-,15,TRBV18,CASSPSGGRTGELFF
TRBJ2-1,-,15,TRBV7-4,CASIATSGRGGEQFF
TRBJ2-2,once,14,TRBV7-4,CASSLGGVAGELFF
TRBJ2-5,-,13,TRBV7-2,CASSLGGLETQYF
TRBJ2-1,many,16,TRBV6-4,CASSPLGIVSNNEQFF
TRBJ1-1,-,14,TRBV12-3/TRBV12-4,CASRQGGMNTEAFF
TRBJ2-3,-,16,TRBV7-9,CASSLVVGTKADTQYF
TRBJ2-3,-,16,TRBV12-3/TRBV12-4,CASIPGLAGGVDTQYF
TRBJ2-1,few,15,TRBV7-8,CASSYRGRGAHEQFF
TRBJ2-7,once,12,TRBV11-1,CASSTDRYEQYF
TRBJ2-5,-,16,TRBV7-2,CASSFHLAGGGETQYF
-,once,16,TRBV7-2,CASSLDGTSKSYEQYF
TRBJ2-3,-,15,TRBV6-6,CASSYLERVTDTQYF
TRBJ2-3,-,15,TRBV7-8,CASSSGGTPRDTQYF
TRBJ1-5,few,14,TRBV6-4,CASSRQGGNQPQHF
TRBJ2-1,few,16,TRBV7-8,CASRPRTGGSYNEQFF
TRBJ2-6,once,15,TRBV7-6,CASSRDGRINSPLHF
TRBJ2-6,-,17,TRBV28,CASSRDRRFSGANVLTF
TRBJ2-1,few,15,TRBV7-2,CASSSNRGLGNEQFF
TRBJ2-3,-,14,TRBV6-8,CASSISARTDTQYF
TRBJ2-4,medium-sized,14,TRBV27,CASSLLAGKNIQYF
TRBJ2-4,many,14,TRBV6-1,CASSLTSLEDIQYF
TRBJ2-1,-,12,TRBV14,CASSPYYNEQFF
-,-,15,TRBV7-2,CASSHTGGLGNTIYF
-,-,13,TRBV18,CASSPGQQETQYF
TRBJ2-1,-,16,TRBV7-6,CASSLGSAYSYNEQFF
TRBJ1-6,-,13,TRBV7-2,CASSLRTVNEQYF
TRBJ2-5,-,14,TRBV6-1,CATFRGEGAYVCSF
TRBJ2-1,few,15,TRBV7-3,CASSLSGGTYNEQFF
TRBJ2-1,few,15,TRBV7-4,CASSETGGSYNEQFF
TRBJ1-5,-,13,TRBV7-2,CASIYRAGQPQHF
TRBJ2-5,once,12,TRBV7-2,CASSTSGETQYF
TRBJ2-2,medium-sized,13,TRBV7-2,CASTLYRAGELFF
TRBJ1-4,-,15,TRBV7-6,CASSLTQGVRQKLFF
TRBJ1-1,many,12,TRBV6-1,CASSLDRPEAFF
-,-,12,TRBV11-2,CASSSSRNEQFF
TRBJ1-4,many,15,TRBV7-9,CASSLKGQGREKLFF
TRBJ2-3,-,13,TRBV12-3/TRBV12-4,CASSLASTDTQYF
TRBJ2-3,-,13,TRBV6-8,CASSYKLAGEQFF
TRBJ2-6,medium-sized,15,TRBV6-1,CASTFSGSGANVLTF
TRBJ2-1,-,15,TRBV10-3,CAISGTGGDKNEQFF